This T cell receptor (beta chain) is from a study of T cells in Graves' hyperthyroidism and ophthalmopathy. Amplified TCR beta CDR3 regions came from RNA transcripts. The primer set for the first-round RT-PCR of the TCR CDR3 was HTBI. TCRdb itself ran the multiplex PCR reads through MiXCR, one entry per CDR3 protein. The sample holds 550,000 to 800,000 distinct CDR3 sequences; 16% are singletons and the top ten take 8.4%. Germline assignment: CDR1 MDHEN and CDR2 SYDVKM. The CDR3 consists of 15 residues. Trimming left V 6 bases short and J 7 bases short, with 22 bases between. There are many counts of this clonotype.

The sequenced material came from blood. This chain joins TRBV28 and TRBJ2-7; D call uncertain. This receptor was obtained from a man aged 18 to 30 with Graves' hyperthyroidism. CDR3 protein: CASSTTRAARDEQYF. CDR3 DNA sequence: TGTGCCAGCAGCACTACCCGGGCGGCGAGAGATGAGCAGTACTTC.